A selection of T cell receptor beta chains follows, all from one sample in a study of PD-1 blockade in classical Hodgkin lymphoma. Some clones are missing from TCRdb's copy, which holds only in-frame ones; the method was immunoSEQ multiplex PCR. The table records tens of thousands of clones, over 75% of them present only once. The sequencing here drew on peripheral blood mononuclear cells (PBMCs), taken at baseline. These TCRs come from a human donor with classical Hodgkin lymphoma. Both conserved end residues are part of each CDR3. Each record gives: CDR3 protein, J gene, V gene.

cdr3_aa: CASSPPWTVYTEAFF
j_call: TRBJ1-1
v_call: TRBV7-9

cdr3_aa: CASSPRDRLPAYGYTF
j_call: TRBJ1-2
v_call: TRBV13

cdr3_aa: CASSLPWNTEAFF
j_call: TRBJ1-1
v_call: TRBV5-6

cdr3_aa: CASSPGGKNIQYF
j_call: TRBJ2-4
v_call: TRBV10-1

cdr3_aa: CASGLVRGPGSYEQYF
j_call: TRBJ2-7
v_call: TRBV12-5

cdr3_aa: CASSQRTSGGTDTQYF
j_call: TRBJ2-3
v_call: TRBV11-3

cdr3_aa: CSVADRSYYNEQFF
j_call: TRBJ2-1
v_call: TRBV29-1

cdr3_aa: CASSQDGVADYYSGNTIYF
j_call: TRBJ1-3
v_call: TRBV4-3

cdr3_aa: CASSLKGSAYEQYF
j_call: TRBJ2-7
v_call: TRBV5-4

cdr3_aa: CASRLAVQNLETQYF
j_call: TRBJ2-5
v_call: TRBV27

cdr3_aa: CASSLQGGYNEQFF
j_call: TRBJ2-1
v_call: TRBV5-1

cdr3_aa: CASSERIRDRDNQPQHF
j_call: TRBJ1-5
v_call: TRBV6-1

cdr3_aa: CASSWTRGNQPQHF
j_call: TRBJ1-5
v_call: TRBV2

cdr3_aa: CASSLTLNNEQFF
j_call: TRBJ2-1
v_call: TRBV7-6

cdr3_aa: CAWAEAGTSGTGWYTQYF
j_call: TRBJ2-3
v_call: TRBV30

cdr3_aa: CAWTSHLSNQPQHF
j_call: TRBJ1-5
v_call: TRBV30

cdr3_aa: CASSNRGYQETQYF
j_call: TRBJ2-5
v_call: TRBV21-1

cdr3_aa: CASSLPHQPQHF
j_call: TRBJ1-5
v_call: TRBV7-9

cdr3_aa: CASSLNFRRGGHETQYF
j_call: TRBJ2-5
v_call: TRBV7-9

cdr3_aa: CASSTKRWTEAFF
j_call: TRBJ1-1
v_call: TRBV19

cdr3_aa: CASRDRAGNTIYF
j_call: TRBJ1-3
v_call: TRBV19

cdr3_aa: CASRDSGRGNNEQFF
j_call: TRBJ2-1
v_call: TRBV2

cdr3_aa: CASSYLRTDRYNEQFF
j_call: TRBJ2-1
v_call: TRBV6-5

cdr3_aa: CASSRQGTSGRAGEQFF
j_call: TRBJ2-1
v_call: TRBV7-9

cdr3_aa: CASSFGGGDEKLFF
j_call: TRBJ1-4
v_call: TRBV6-1

cdr3_aa: CASSLATAGGTGELFF
j_call: TRBJ2-2
v_call: TRBV5-1

cdr3_aa: CASSLVWTGSQPQHF
j_call: TRBJ1-5
v_call: TRBV7-2

cdr3_aa: CASSLHSGTPGNTIYF
j_call: TRBJ1-3
v_call: TRBV9

cdr3_aa: CASSGTGGYNEQFF
j_call: TRBJ2-1
v_call: TRBV19

cdr3_aa: CASSQSGTGDEQFF
j_call: TRBJ2-1
v_call: TRBV4-1

cdr3_aa: CASSLLAGDNYGYTF
j_call: TRBJ1-2
v_call: TRBV7-9

cdr3_aa: CASSLGVFATNEKLFF
j_call: TRBJ1-4
v_call: TRBV7-9

cdr3_aa: CASRRWGDTGELFF
j_call: TRBJ2-2
v_call: TRBV11-2

cdr3_aa: CAWSGTVYEQYF
j_call: TRBJ2-7
v_call: TRBV30

cdr3_aa: CASSSRVDSDEKLFF
j_call: TRBJ1-4
v_call: TRBV11-3

cdr3_aa: CASSLGAGTGSYGYTF
j_call: TRBJ1-2
v_call: TRBV7-9

cdr3_aa: CASSYQLAGSQETQYF
j_call: TRBJ2-5
v_call: TRBV6-5

cdr3_aa: CASSPGLAGVNEQFF
j_call: TRBJ2-1
v_call: TRBV14

cdr3_aa: CASSQDSSGRFNEQFF
j_call: TRBJ2-1
v_call: TRBV14

cdr3_aa: CASSFLTEGGYTF
j_call: TRBJ1-2
v_call: TRBV5-4

cdr3_aa: CASSPPPHPSTDTQYF
j_call: TRBJ2-3
v_call: TRBV18

cdr3_aa: CASSQARTGRPMNTEAFF
j_call: TRBJ1-1
v_call: TRBV4-1

cdr3_aa: CASSPPPTGQGEAFF
j_call: TRBJ1-1
v_call: TRBV7-6

cdr3_aa: CASSYREGGNTIYF
j_call: TRBJ1-3
v_call: TRBV11-2

cdr3_aa: CASSFGTGYPGANVLTF
j_call: TRBJ2-6
v_call: TRBV5-6

cdr3_aa: CASIFDTASGNTIYF
j_call: TRBJ1-3
v_call: TRBV2